At least ten counts were recorded for the clone carrying this T cell receptor (beta chain). The sample comes from a study of T cells in Graves' hyperthyroidism and ophthalmopathy. The CDR3 regions of TCR beta were amplified from RNA transcripts. During a first-round RT-PCR of the TCR CDR3, the HTBI primer set was used. TCRdb processed the multiplex PCR reads anew with MiXCR; each CDR3 protein has one entry. The table has 90,000 to 120,000 distinct CDR3 sequences, approximately 15% seen once; the top ten hold less than 50%. With 4 bases removed from V and 2 bases from J, the gap between germline ends came to 10 bases. CDR1 and CDR2 from the germline V gene are SGHRS and YFSETQ. There are 14 residues in the CDR3. Uncontrolled infection, other autoimmune disease, pregnancy or lactation led to exclusion.

The rearrangement uses TRBV5-1 and TRBJ2-1; D ambiguous. The sequence derives from a woman aged 50 to 65 with Graves' hyperthyroidism. The material sequenced was blood. The CDR3 protein is CASSRTQTYNEQFF. The CDR3 DNA follows: TGCGCCAGCAGCAGGACCCAGACCTACAATGAGCAGTTCTTC. Full variable domain (outside the CDR3, taken from reference TRBV5-1 and TRBJ2-1): KAGVTQTPRYLIKTRGQQVTLSCSPISGHRSVSWYQQTPGQGLQFLFEYFSETQRNKGNFPGRFSGRQFSNSRSEMNVSTLELGDSALYLCASSRTQTYNEQFFGPGTRLTVL.